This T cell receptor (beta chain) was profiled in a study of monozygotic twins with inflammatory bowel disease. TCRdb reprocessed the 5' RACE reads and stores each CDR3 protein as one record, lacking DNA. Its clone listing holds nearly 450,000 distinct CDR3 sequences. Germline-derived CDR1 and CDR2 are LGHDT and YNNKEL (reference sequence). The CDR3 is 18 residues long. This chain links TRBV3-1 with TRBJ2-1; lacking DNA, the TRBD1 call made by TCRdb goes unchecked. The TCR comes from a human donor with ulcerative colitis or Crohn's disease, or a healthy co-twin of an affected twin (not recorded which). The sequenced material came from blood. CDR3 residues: CASSQDLTGICSYNEQFF.